Below, 3 T cell receptor beta chains from the same sample are listed, as sequenced in a study of T cell responses to AZD1222 COVID-19 vaccine. This table comes from immunoSEQ multiplex PCR, and its TCRdb copy is limited to in-frame clones, with some not included. This sample has over 65,000 clones, with roughly 94% found just once. Sequenced material: peripheral blood, taken on day 0 of MenACWY control vaccination. These receptors were collected from an adult in good health.

The chain recombines TRBV2 with TRBJ1-5, with 9 positions matching TRBD1. V dropped 4 bases and J dropped 7; count of bases not matched to a gene: 5. The CDR3 is 14 amino acids. Germline V gene data show CDR1 as SNHLY and CDR2 as FYNNEI. The CDR3 loop reads CASSATGGWQPQHF. CDR3 sequence (DNA): TGTGCCAGCAGTGCCACAGGGGGCTGGCAGCCCCAGCATTTT.

This clone has a single count. The chain combines TRBV2 with TRBJ2-2, with 7 nucleotides matching TRBD1. The CDR3 runs to 14 residues. The germline gives CDR1 SNHLY, CDR2 FYNNEI. J gave up 6 bases and V 7 bases, and 8 bases lay outside the gene matches. The CDR3 DNA reads TGTGCCAGCAATCCGACAGGGACGCCCGGGGAGCTGTTTTTT. It codes for CASNPTGTPGELFF.

CDR3 loop: CASSPQPGTGVEQYF. As DNA, the CDR3 is TGTGCCAGCAGCCCGCAGCCCGGGACAGGGGTCGAGCAGTACTTC. This chain links TRBV7-3 with TRBJ2-7, with TRBD1 matching over 10 bases. J was trimmed by 6 bases and V by 5 bases; bases with no gene match: 10. This CDR3 has 15 residues. Germline CDR1 is SGHTA and CDR2 is FQGTGA.